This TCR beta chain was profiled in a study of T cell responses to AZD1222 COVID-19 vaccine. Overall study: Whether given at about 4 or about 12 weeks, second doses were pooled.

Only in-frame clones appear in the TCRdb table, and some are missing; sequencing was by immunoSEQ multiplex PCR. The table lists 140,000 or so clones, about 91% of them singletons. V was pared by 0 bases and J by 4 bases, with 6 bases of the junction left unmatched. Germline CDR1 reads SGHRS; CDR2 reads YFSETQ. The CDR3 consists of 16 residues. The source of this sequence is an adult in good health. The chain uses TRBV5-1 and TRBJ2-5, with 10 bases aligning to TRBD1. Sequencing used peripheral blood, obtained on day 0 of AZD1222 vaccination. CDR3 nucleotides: TGCGCCAGCAGCTTGGAGGGACAGGGGTCCGGAGAGACCCAGTACTTC. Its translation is CASSLEGQGSGETQYF.